This T cell receptor (beta chain) was recovered during a study of vaccination effects on CD4 cells after COVID-19. Study summary: Samples were taken post-vaccine, and their median timing was 72 days after the second dose. Whole-study findings and limits: The study found marked clonal contraction of infection- and vaccine-induced clones late after vaccination.

Measured with immunoSEQ multiplex PCR; TCRdb has only the in-frame clones, and not every one. The table has about 66,000 clones, over 70% seen once. The trim removed 0 bases at V and 5 bases at J, leaving 4 bases unmatched. Per germline, CDR1 MGHRA and CDR2 YSYEKL. The CDR3 covers 17 residues. This clone came up once. The antigen remains unidentified. Upon completion of under eleven days in culture, CD4+ T cells were isolated. Vaccination of participants consisted of two doses of either the BNT162b2 or mRNA-1273 vaccine. None of these healthy vaccinees had been infected with SARS-CoV-2 before vaccination. At days 3 and 7, half of the medium was exchanged for IL-2 medium.

This sequence originates from a human donor who received a COVID-19 vaccine. Here the sequenced sample was CD4+ T cells from PBMCs cultured without peptide, taken after COVID-19 vaccination. The rearrangement uses TRBV4-1 and TRBJ2-7; 16 bases align to TRBD2. CDR3 bases: TGCGCCAGCAGCCAAGATAAGGGACTAGCGGGGGGGAACGAGCAGTACGTC. Translating gives CASSQDKGLAGGNEQYV.